The subject of this entry is one T cell receptor (beta chain). This clone was seen at least ten times. Its antigen remains undetermined. No base-level quality is on record; no much larger clone is a single base apart. The sample belongs to a study of metastatic and nonmetastatic thyroid tumors (dated by TCRdb to 2020 to 2022). Describing the broader study: For patients with malignant and with benign thyroid disease, the researchers compared repertoires between peripheral blood samples and tumor or nodule tissue samples.

Results and caveats for the whole study, not just this receptor: In both blood and tumor samples, TCR beta diversity was reported to be significantly higher in malignant tumors than in benign nodules.

The library was made by PCR. The sample was run on an Illumina HiSeq 4000. High-throughput sequencing was used to profile the CDR3 region of the TCR beta-chain in every patient. Under the source paper's analysis protocol: A classifier to discriminate distant-metastatic papillary thyroid cancer patients was built from CDR3 differences across clinicopathological groups. To measure repertoire diversity the researchers used the Shannon index, while the Morisita-Horn index served to gauge how similar the tumor and blood repertoires were. TCRdb trimmed public reads at Q25 via fastp, called clones via MiXCR and kept in-frame beta chains. For this entry, the V and J calls and clone size follow TCRdb and not the study's own pipeline. The sample data list under 45,000 clones, and less than 35% of these were observed just once. In total, the top ten clones hold 9.5% to 10% of the sample. No treatment had been received by any patient before thyroid surgery. Using T-cell receptor beta sequencing, the study looked back at clinical samples from patients collected from the early 2010s to the late 2010s.

CDR1 and CDR2 are drawn from the germline V gene (reference sequence): LNHDA, SQIVND. Trimming removed 9 bases from V and 0 bases from J; the gene matches leave 5 bases unexplained. Counted from cysteine to phenylalanine, this CDR3 has 14 amino acids. This entry keeps only the CDR3 DNA: 42 bases, framed from base 1. The V and J segments used are TRBV19 and TRBJ2-3; 8 junctional bases match TRBD2. This receptor was taken from a male donor with papillary thyroid cancer or a benign thyroid nodule (not recorded which). Some clones in this sample may be carry-over from other donors' samples. Sequencing was carried out using blood. CDR3 sequence: CASGLAGSTDTQYF. The sequence in DNA is TGTGCCAGCGGATTAGCGGGGAGCACAGATACGCAGTATTTT.